This entry concerns a single TCR beta chain. The antigen is unknown. The data were obtained in a study of cytomegalovirus exposure and HLA in healthy donors. Study-level information: An early release of data contained about 85 million unique TCRs, which came from HLA-typed donors. Study outcomes and limitations: The dataset shows that most TCR sequences were rare, while some public TCRs occurred in many donors. The listing of 150 to 200 TCR beta chains classed them as cytomegalovirus-associated. Some V segments (TRBV6-2 and TRBV6-3 among them) were excluded as indistinguishable.

The V and J ends lost 6 bases and 4 bases, in that order; junction bases with no gene match: 15. The CDR3 is 17 amino acids. The germline gives CDR1 SGHVS, CDR2 FQNEAQ. The PCR made use of 60 Vbeta and 13 Jbeta primers. Clones were sequenced by immunoSEQ multiplex PCR, and TCRdb holds only the in-frame ones, with some missing. This sample's table reports about 130,000 clones. The material sequenced was PBMCs. The TCR sequence derives from a man aged 18 to 30 in good health and CMV-seronegative. The V and J genes are TRBV7-8 and TRBJ2-5, with 9 bases identical to TRBD1. DNA of the CDR3: TGTGCCAGCAGAAAACCCGGGACAGGGTTTCGGATAGAGACCCAGTACTTC. Its protein product is CASRKPGTGFRIETQYF.